This is a list of T cell receptor beta chains from one sample in a study of CD8 T cells in ankylosing spondylitis. In TCRdb, the 5' RACE reads were re-called with MiXCR into one record per CDR3 protein. The sample records 300,000 to 400,000 distinct CDR3 sequences, 20% to 25% being singletons. The sequencing sample was made of blood, either unsorted or a sorted T cell fraction (not recorded which). The receptors come from a male donor with ankylosing spondylitis. Both conserved end residues are part of each CDR3. The order of the fields is J gene, clone size, D gene, V gene, CDR3 protein, CDR3 DNA. D genes are given only for firm matches. Size is omitted from some rows. Given values are once, few, many or a class for expanded clones.

j_gene: TRBJ2-2
abundance: .
d_gene: .
v_gene: TRBV12-3/TRBV12-4
CDR3aa: CASSQISNTGELFF
CDR3nt: TGTGCCAGCAGTCAGATCTCGAACACTGGGGAGCTGTTTTTT

j_gene: TRBJ1-5
abundance: many
d_gene: .
v_gene: TRBV12-3/TRBV12-4
CDR3aa: CASSLSVNQPQHF
CDR3nt: TGTGCCAGCAGTTTATCGGTAAATCAGCCCCAGCATTTT

j_gene: TRBJ2-1
abundance: once
d_gene: .
v_gene: TRBV20-1
CDR3aa: CSARDPGTPYNEQFF
CDR3nt: TGCAGTGCTAGAGATCCGGGGACCCCTTACAATGAGCAGTTCTTC

j_gene: TRBJ2-3
abundance: .
d_gene: .
v_gene: TRBV10-3
CDR3aa: CAISAGTGGTDTQYF
CDR3nt: TGTGCCATCAGTGCTGGCACGGGGGGCACAGATACGCAGTATTTT

j_gene: TRBJ2-2
abundance: .
d_gene: .
v_gene: TRBV5-1
CDR3aa: CASSNRGTGNTGELFF
CDR3nt: TGCGCCAGCAGCAACAGAGGGACGGGGAACACCGGGGAGCTGTTTTTT

j_gene: TRBJ1-1
abundance: .
d_gene: .
v_gene: TRBV5-1
CDR3aa: CASSRPGATEAFF
CDR3nt: TGCGCCAGCAGCAGACCAGGGGCAACTGAAGCTTTCTTT

j_gene: TRBJ2-3
abundance: few
d_gene: .
v_gene: TRBV7-9
CDR3aa: CASSLRRTSTDTQYF
CDR3nt: TGTGCCAGCAGCTTACGTCGGACTAGCACAGATACGCAGTATTTT

j_gene: TRBJ2-1
abundance: .
d_gene: .
v_gene: TRBV2
CDR3aa: CASKSGSSYNEQFF
CDR3nt: TGTGCCAGCAAGTCAGGGAGCTCCTACAATGAGCAGTTCTTC

j_gene: TRBJ2-7
abundance: few
d_gene: TRBD2
v_gene: TRBV12-3/TRBV12-4
CDR3aa: CASSTLGLAGVGEQYF
CDR3nt: TGTGCCAGCAGTACCCTGGGACTAGCGGGAGTGGGAGAGCAGTACTTC

j_gene: TRBJ2-5
abundance: few
d_gene: .
v_gene: TRBV12-3/TRBV12-4
CDR3aa: CASSFSGDTGTQYF
CDR3nt: TGTGCCAGCAGTTTCAGCGGGGACACCGGGACCCAGTACTTC

j_gene: TRBJ1-1
abundance: .
d_gene: .
v_gene: TRBV5-1
CDR3aa: CASSWVGGNTEAFF
CDR3nt: TGCGCCAGCAGCTGGGTCGGAGGGAACACTGAAGCTTTCTTT

j_gene: TRBJ2-1
abundance: .
d_gene: .
v_gene: TRBV24-1
CDR3aa: CATSDWRIQTGQFF
CDR3nt: TGTGCCACCAGTGATTGGAGGATCCAGACCGGGCAGTTCTTC

j_gene: TRBJ2-1
abundance: .
d_gene: TRBD2
v_gene: TRBV2
CDR3aa: CASRTSGKNEQFF
CDR3nt: TGTGCCAGCAGGACTAGCGGGAAGAATGAGCAGTTCTTC

j_gene: TRBJ2-5
abundance: few
d_gene: .
v_gene: TRBV15
CDR3aa: CATSRGPGIQETQYF
CDR3nt: TGTGCCACCAGCAGAGGGCCGGGTATCCAAGAGACCCAGTACTTC

j_gene: TRBJ2-3
abundance: few
d_gene: .
v_gene: TRBV5-1
CDR3aa: CASSVDSPRDTQYF
CDR3nt: TGCGCCAGCAGCGTGGACAGCCCTCGGGATACGCAGTATTTT

j_gene: TRBJ2-3
abundance: few
d_gene: .
v_gene: TRBV5-1
CDR3aa: CASSFRLGDTDTQYF
CDR3nt: TGCGCCAGCAGCTTTCGGCTAGGCGACACAGATACGCAGTATTTT

j_gene: TRBJ1-1
abundance: few
d_gene: .
v_gene: TRBV7-3
CDR3aa: CASSLSPPRPNTEAFF
CDR3nt: TGTGCCAGCAGCTTATCCCCCCCACGTCCGAACACTGAAGCTTTCTTT

j_gene: TRBJ2-3
abundance: few
d_gene: .
v_gene: TRBV29-1
CDR3aa: CSVETGSTDTQYF
CDR3nt: TGCAGCGTAGAAACAGGCAGCACAGATACGCAGTATTTT

j_gene: TRBJ2-1
abundance: .
d_gene: TRBD2
v_gene: TRBV5-1
CDR3aa: CASSSLAEGGPHEQFF
CDR3nt: TGCGCCAGCAGCTCCTTAGCAGAGGGAGGGCCGCATGAGCAGTTCTTC

j_gene: TRBJ2-7
abundance: few
d_gene: .
v_gene: TRBV11-2
CDR3aa: CASSLAHYEQYF
CDR3nt: TGTGCCAGCAGCTTGGCCCACTACGAGCAGTACTTC

j_gene: TRBJ2-4
abundance: many
d_gene: .
v_gene: TRBV20-1
CDR3aa: CSAPGSLLRRHIQYF
CDR3nt: TGCAGTGCACCGGGCAGCCTCCTCCGGAGGCACATTCAGTACTTC

j_gene: TRBJ1-5
abundance: .
d_gene: .
v_gene: TRBV20-1
CDR3aa: CSAGVRLAASPQPQHF
CDR3nt: TGCAGTGCTGGGGTAAGGTTGGCCGCTTCTCCCCAGCCCCAGCATTTT

j_gene: TRBJ1-6
abundance: few
d_gene: TRBD1
v_gene: TRBV10-2
CDR3aa: CASTRDRSSPLHF
CDR3nt: TGCGCCAGCACCCGGGACAGATCTTCACCCCTCCACTTT

j_gene: TRBJ1-1
abundance: .
d_gene: TRBD1
v_gene: TRBV25-1
CDR3aa: CASRQTGENTEAFF
CDR3nt: TGTGCCAGCAGGCAAACAGGGGAGAACACTGAAGCTTTCTTT

j_gene: TRBJ1-4
abundance: .
d_gene: .
v_gene: TRBV19
CDR3aa: CASSIRHVGTNEKLFF
CDR3nt: TGTGCCAGTAGTATTCGACACGTAGGCACTAATGAAAAACTGTTTTTT

j_gene: TRBJ2-5
abundance: few
d_gene: TRBD2
v_gene: TRBV7-8
CDR3aa: CASSPLNSGRSETQYF
CDR3nt: TGTGCCAGCAGCCCGTTAAACAGCGGGAGGTCAGAGACCCAGTACTTC

j_gene: TRBJ2-2
abundance: many
d_gene: TRBD2
v_gene: TRBV4-1
CDR3aa: CASSQDLAGDTGELFF
CDR3nt: TGCGCCAGCAGCCAAGATTTAGCGGGAGACACCGGGGAGCTGTTTTTT

j_gene: TRBJ1-2
abundance: few
d_gene: .
v_gene: TRBV6-6
CDR3aa: CASSYAGNYGYTF
CDR3nt: TGTGCCAGCAGTTACGCGGGAAACTATGGCTACACCTTC

j_gene: TRBJ2-5
abundance: few
d_gene: TRBD2
v_gene: TRBV9
CDR3aa: CASSVAGGGLQETQYF
CDR3nt: TGTGCCAGCAGCGTAGCTGGCGGGGGACTCCAAGAGACCCAGTACTTC

j_gene: TRBJ2-3
abundance: few
d_gene: .
v_gene: TRBV4-2
CDR3aa: CASSQDLWGRTQYF
CDR3nt: TGTGCCAGCAGCCAAGACCTCTGGGGCAGAACGCAGTATTTT

j_gene: TRBJ2-7
abundance: .
d_gene: .
v_gene: TRBV20-1
CDR3aa: CSADRGYEQYF
CDR3nt: TGCAGTGCCGACCGGGGCTACGAGCAGTACTTC

j_gene: TRBJ2-3
abundance: few
d_gene: TRBD1
v_gene: TRBV6-1
CDR3aa: CASSQDRVTDTQYF
CDR3nt: TGTGCCAGCAGCCAGGACAGGGTTACAGATACGCAGTATTTT

j_gene: TRBJ2-7
abundance: .
d_gene: TRBD1
v_gene: TRBV5-1
CDR3aa: CASSFATGRSYEQYF
CDR3nt: TGCGCCAGCAGCTTCGCGACAGGGAGAAGTTACGAGCAGTACTTC

j_gene: TRBJ2-7
abundance: .
d_gene: TRBD2
v_gene: TRBV5-1
CDR3aa: CASSLVVSGSFYYEQYF
CDR3nt: TGCGCCAGCAGCTTGGTCGTTAGCGGGAGTTTTTACTACGAGCAGTACTTC

j_gene: TRBJ2-7
abundance: few
d_gene: TRBD1
v_gene: TRBV27
CDR3aa: CASSRGQGAFYEQYF
CDR3nt: TGTGCCAGCAGCCGGGGACAGGGGGCGTTTTACGAGCAGTACTTC

j_gene: TRBJ2-2
abundance: many
d_gene: TRBD2
v_gene: TRBV5-1
CDR3aa: CASSSGAGATGELFF
CDR3nt: TGCGCCAGCAGCTCTGGAGCGGGAGCAACCGGGGAGCTGTTTTTT

j_gene: TRBJ1-2
abundance: few
d_gene: TRBD1
v_gene: TRBV9
CDR3aa: CASSTGQGGGYTF
CDR3nt: TGTGCCAGCAGCACAGGACAGGGAGGTGGCTACACCTTC

j_gene: TRBJ1-6
abundance: .
d_gene: TRBD1
v_gene: TRBV29-1
CDR3aa: CSVGTEINSPLHF
CDR3nt: TGCAGCGTAGGGACAGAAATTAATTCACCCCTCCACTTT

j_gene: TRBJ1-2
abundance: .
d_gene: TRBD1
v_gene: TRBV20-1
CDR3aa: CSAMGQGVNYGYTF
CDR3nt: TGCAGTGCGATGGGACAGGGGGTAAACTATGGCTACACCTTC

j_gene: TRBJ2-6
abundance: few
d_gene: TRBD2
v_gene: TRBV4-1
CDR3aa: CASSQDPGRENKGANVLTF
CDR3nt: TGCGCCAGCAGCCAAGATCCTGGGCGGGAGAACAAAGGGGCCAACGTCCTGACTTTC

j_gene: TRBJ2-1
abundance: .
d_gene: .
v_gene: TRBV24-1
CDR3aa: CATPLHRWHNEQFF
CDR3nt: TGTGCCACCCCCCTCCACAGGTGGCACAATGAGCAGTTCTTC

j_gene: TRBJ2-1
abundance: few
d_gene: TRBD2
v_gene: TRBV11-3
CDR3aa: CASSPFGLAGYNEQFF
CDR3nt: TGTGCCAGCAGCCCATTCGGATTAGCGGGATACAATGAGCAGTTCTTC

j_gene: TRBJ1-1
abundance: few
d_gene: TRBD1
v_gene: TRBV29-1
CDR3aa: CSVEGQGGNEAFF
CDR3nt: TGCAGCGTTGAGGGACAGGGTGGAAATGAAGCTTTCTTT

j_gene: TRBJ2-1
abundance: few
d_gene: TRBD2
v_gene: TRBV5-1
CDR3aa: CASSLDPSGEQFF
CDR3nt: TGCGCCAGCAGCTTGGATCCTAGCGGTGAGCAGTTCTTC

j_gene: TRBJ2-1
abundance: few
d_gene: .
v_gene: TRBV20-1
CDR3aa: CSARVGRGDNEQFF
CDR3nt: TGCAGTGCTAGGGTGGGCAGGGGAGACAATGAGCAGTTCTTC

j_gene: TRBJ1-1
abundance: .
d_gene: .
v_gene: TRBV4-2
CDR3aa: CASSPRTEITEAFF
CDR3nt: TGTGCCAGCAGCCCTCGGACAGAAATCACTGAAGCTTTCTTT

j_gene: TRBJ2-5
abundance: .
d_gene: .
v_gene: TRBV19
CDR3aa: CASSNTGPQAAETQYF
CDR3nt: TGTGCCAGTAGTAACACAGGCCCCCAGGCAGCAGAGACCCAGTACTTC

j_gene: TRBJ2-2
abundance: .
d_gene: .
v_gene: TRBV7-2
CDR3aa: CASSSAPRTGELFF
CDR3nt: TGTGCCAGCAGCTCCGCTCCTAGAACCGGGGAGCTGTTTTTT

j_gene: TRBJ2-5
abundance: many
d_gene: .
v_gene: TRBV5-1
CDR3aa: CASSLGGPAAQETQYF
CDR3nt: TGCGCCAGCAGCTTGGGAGGTCCTGCAGCTCAAGAGACCCAGTACTTC

j_gene: TRBJ2-3
abundance: few
d_gene: TRBD2
v_gene: TRBV28
CDR3aa: CASSPMGLRTSDTQYF
CDR3nt: TGTGCCAGCAGTCCAATGGGACTAAGGACCTCAGATACGCAGTATTTT

j_gene: TRBJ2-7
abundance: many
d_gene: TRBD2
v_gene: TRBV20-1
CDR3aa: CSASADRGFLAGGEQYF
CDR3nt: TGCAGTGCTAGTGCCGACAGGGGATTCCTAGCGGGAGGTGAGCAGTACTTC

j_gene: TRBJ2-7
abundance: few
d_gene: TRBD2
v_gene: TRBV12-3/TRBV12-4
CDR3aa: CASSASGRGSYEQYF
CDR3nt: TGTGCCAGCAGTGCCAGCGGGAGGGGCTCCTACGAGCAGTACTTC

j_gene: TRBJ2-5
abundance: .
d_gene: .
v_gene: TRBV6-1
CDR3aa: CASRFSGQETQYF
CDR3nt: TGTGCCAGCAGATTCAGCGGACAAGAGACCCAGTACTTC